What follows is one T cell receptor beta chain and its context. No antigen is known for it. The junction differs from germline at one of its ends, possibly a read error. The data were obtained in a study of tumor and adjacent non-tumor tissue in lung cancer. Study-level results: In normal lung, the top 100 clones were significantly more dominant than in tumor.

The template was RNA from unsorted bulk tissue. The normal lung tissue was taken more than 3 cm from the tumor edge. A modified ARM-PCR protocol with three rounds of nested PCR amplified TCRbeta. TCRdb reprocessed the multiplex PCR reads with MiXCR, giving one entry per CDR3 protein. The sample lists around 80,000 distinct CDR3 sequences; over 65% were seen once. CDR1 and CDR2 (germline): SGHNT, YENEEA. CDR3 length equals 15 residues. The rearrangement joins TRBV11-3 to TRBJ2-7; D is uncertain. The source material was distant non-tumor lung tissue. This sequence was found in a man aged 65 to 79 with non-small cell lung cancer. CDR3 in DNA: TGTACCAGCAGCTTAGATGGCGGAACAAGCTACGAGCAATACTTC. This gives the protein CTSSLDGGTSYEQYF.